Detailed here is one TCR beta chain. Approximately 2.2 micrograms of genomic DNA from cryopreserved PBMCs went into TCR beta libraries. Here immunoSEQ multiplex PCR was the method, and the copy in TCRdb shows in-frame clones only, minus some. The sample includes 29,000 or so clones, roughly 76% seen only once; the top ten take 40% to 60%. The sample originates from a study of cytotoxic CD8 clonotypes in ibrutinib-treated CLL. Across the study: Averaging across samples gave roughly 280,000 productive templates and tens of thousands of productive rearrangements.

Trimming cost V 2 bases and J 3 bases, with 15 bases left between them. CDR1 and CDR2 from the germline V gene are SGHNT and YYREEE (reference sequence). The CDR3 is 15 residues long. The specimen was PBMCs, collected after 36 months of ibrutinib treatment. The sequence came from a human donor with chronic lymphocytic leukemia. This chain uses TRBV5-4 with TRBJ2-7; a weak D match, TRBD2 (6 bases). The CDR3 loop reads CASSFLGGFSYEQYF. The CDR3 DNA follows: TGTGCCAGCAGCTTTTTGGGGGGTTTCAGCTACGAGCAGTACTTC.